The entry below describes one T cell receptor (beta chain). Looked up from germline, CDR1 is SGHTA and CDR2 is FQGNSA. The CDR3 contains 16 residues. Trimming pared 6 bases from V and 4 bases from J, leaving 19 bases between. This specimen comes from a study of identical twins. Carrying unique molecular identifiers, the cDNA also gained a universal primer site through template switching. MiXCR, run by TCRdb on the 5' RACE reads, gives a single entry per CDR3 protein. The sample lists more than 400,000 distinct CDR3 sequences; 15% were seen once. The data were also submitted as part of a second study, on yellow fever vaccine responses in identical twins.

The TCR originated in a woman aged 18-29 years in good health. V usage is TRBV7-2 and J usage is TRBJ1-3; a weak D match, TRBD1 (5 bases). What was sequenced was CD4+ T cells sorted from blood. The CDR3 loop reads CASSTKAGTAGNTIYF. In DNA, the CDR3 is TGTGCCAGCAGTACGAAAGCCGGGACCGCAGGAAACACCATATATTTT.